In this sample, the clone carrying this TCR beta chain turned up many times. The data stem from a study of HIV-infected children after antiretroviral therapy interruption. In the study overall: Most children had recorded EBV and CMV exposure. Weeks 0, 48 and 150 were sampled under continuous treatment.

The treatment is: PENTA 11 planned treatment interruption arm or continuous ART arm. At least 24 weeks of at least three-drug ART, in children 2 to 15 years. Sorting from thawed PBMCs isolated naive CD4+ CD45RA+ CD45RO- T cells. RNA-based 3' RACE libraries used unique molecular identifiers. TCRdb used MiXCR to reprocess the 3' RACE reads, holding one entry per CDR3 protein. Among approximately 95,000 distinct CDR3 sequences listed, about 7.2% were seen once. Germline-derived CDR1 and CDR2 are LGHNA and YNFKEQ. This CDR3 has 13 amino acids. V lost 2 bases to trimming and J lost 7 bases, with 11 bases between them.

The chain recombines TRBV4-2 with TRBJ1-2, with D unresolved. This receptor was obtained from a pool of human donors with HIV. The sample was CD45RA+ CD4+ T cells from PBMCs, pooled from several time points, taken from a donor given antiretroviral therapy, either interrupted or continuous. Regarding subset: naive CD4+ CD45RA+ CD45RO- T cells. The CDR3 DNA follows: TGTGCCAGCAGCCAAAGTCGGGTTTCTGGCTACACCTTC. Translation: CASSQSRVSGYTF.